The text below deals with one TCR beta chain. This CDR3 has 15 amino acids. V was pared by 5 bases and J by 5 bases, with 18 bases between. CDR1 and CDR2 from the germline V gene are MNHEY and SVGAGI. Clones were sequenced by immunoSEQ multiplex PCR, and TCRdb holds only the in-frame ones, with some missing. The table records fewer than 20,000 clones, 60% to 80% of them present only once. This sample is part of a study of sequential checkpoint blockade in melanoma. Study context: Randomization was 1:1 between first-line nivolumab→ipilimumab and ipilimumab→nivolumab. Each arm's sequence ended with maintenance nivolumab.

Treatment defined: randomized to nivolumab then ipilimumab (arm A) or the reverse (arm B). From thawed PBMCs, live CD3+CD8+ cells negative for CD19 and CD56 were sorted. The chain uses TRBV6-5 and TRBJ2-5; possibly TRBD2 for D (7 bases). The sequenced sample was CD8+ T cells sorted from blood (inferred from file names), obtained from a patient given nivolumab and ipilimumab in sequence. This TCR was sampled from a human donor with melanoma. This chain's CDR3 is CASSPSGGRQETQYF. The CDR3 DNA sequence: TGTGCCAGCAGTCCCTCCGGGGGGCGCCAGGAGACCCAGTACTTC.